This TCR beta chain emerged from a study of blood T cell repertoires in COVID-19 (dated by TCRdb to about 2020). In terms of the full investigation: Samples covering the acute and convalescent phases of COVID-19 were provided by collaborators in the United States, Italy and Spain. The prospective study material was composed of cDNA or gDNA derived from T cells, B-cell-depleted T cells, or PBMCs. Subjects who had been exposed to COVID-19, were actively infected with it, or had recovered from it provided the deeply sampled blood TCRbeta repertoires that made up the dataset. The repertoires were released in a freely available public database meant as a resource for research on the immune response to SARS-CoV-2. Samples were obtained from the ongoing ImmuneRACE study (first 160 participants) and from about 1,300 subjects provided by 6 global collaborators. Sample metadata almost always included a de-identified subject ID, COVID-19 status, age in years and sex. Where available, HLA class I and class II types were obtained from metadata supplied by the sample provider rather than from assay-based typing.

Overall study results and their limits: How much clinical and demographic metadata was included differed by source and by participant, and the metadata was provided uncurated.

TCRbeta CDR3 regions were amplified from genomic DNA by means of the immunoSEQ Assay, a bias-controlled multiplex PCR. On the study's bioinformatics: The number of nucleated cells in each sample was estimated from the amplification of reference gene primers within the assay. To quantify the absolute abundance of each unique TCRbeta CDR3 rearrangement, sequence reads were collapsed and filtered. Productive Simpson clonality was computed per sample as the square root of Simpson's diversity index over productive rearrangements. The immuneACCESS repertoire file appears here via TCRdb, limited to in-frame rearrangements. These files lack a portion of the clones; in checked studies, under half of the deficit traces to unresolved V genes, and the cause of the others is not known. The V and J calls and the clone size are those of that table, but D and trimming were determined from the DNA. This sample lists a few hundred thousand clones; around 90% were detected once. The ten largest clones capture more than 0.95% of the sample.

Whole blood was collected in K2EDTA tubes by collaborating institutions according to the institutions' own protocols. For TCRbeta analysis, collaborator samples were shipped as frozen whole blood, as isolated PBMCs, or as DNA extracted from either sample type. Turning to this clone: This receptor's antigen is unknown. There are no base qualities to consult, and no much larger clone falls within one base.

The germline V gene specifies SGHVS as CDR1 and FQNEAQ as CDR2. CDR3 length: 15 amino acids, cysteine to phenylalanine. Of the read, only the CDR3 DNA is kept; its 45 bases are in frame from base 1. Ends trimmed: V by 3 bases, J by 4 bases; bases unmatched to a gene: 5. The sequence was collected from a man aged 40-49 years with acute or convalescent COVID-19. Recombination connected TRBV7-8 to TRBJ1-5, and TRBD1 matches 8 of the central bases. Specimen: peripheral blood. The DNA sequence is TGTGCCAGCAGCTTTGTACAGGGGGTGAATCAGCCCCAGCATTTT. It is translated as CASSFVQGVNQPQHF. The CDR3, completed at both ends by the reference TRBV7-8 and TRBJ1-5 genes, gives the full variable domain GAGVSQSPRYKVAKRGQDVALRCDPISGHVSLFWYQQALGQGPEFLTYFQNEAQLDKSGLPSDRFFAERPEGSVSTLKIQRTQQEDSAVYLCASSFVQGVNQPQHFGDGTRLSIL.